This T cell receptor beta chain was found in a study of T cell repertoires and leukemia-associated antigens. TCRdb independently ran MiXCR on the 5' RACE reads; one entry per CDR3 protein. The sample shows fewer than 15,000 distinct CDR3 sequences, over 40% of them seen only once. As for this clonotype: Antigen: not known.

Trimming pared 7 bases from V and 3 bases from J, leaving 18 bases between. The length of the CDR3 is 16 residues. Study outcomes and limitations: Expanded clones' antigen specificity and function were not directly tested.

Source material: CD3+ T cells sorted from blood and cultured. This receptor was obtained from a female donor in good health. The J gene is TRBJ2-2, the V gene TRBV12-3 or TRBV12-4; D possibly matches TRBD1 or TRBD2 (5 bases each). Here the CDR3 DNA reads TGTGCCAGCAACTTAGAGTCAGGGAGCCACACCGGGGAGCTGTTTTTT. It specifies CASNLESGSHTGELFF.